This paragraph covers one TCR beta chain sequence. As yet, its antigen is unknown. TCRdb reprocessed the reads via MiXCR and lists one record per CDR3 protein. The sample has some 480,000 distinct CDR3 sequences, around 35% seen once. Looked up from germline, CDR1 is SGHAT and CDR2 is FQNNGV. The CDR3 is 15 amino acids. Deletions cut 5 bases from V and 4 bases from J, with 18 bases between. The data stem from a study of T cell repertoires in cytomegalovirus infection. Study-level background: HLA-B-restricted CMV epitopes that are well studied, plus recently identified HLA-C-restricted ones, were used by the study.

Overall study results and limits: Clonotypes of TCR beta that were HLA-C-restricted and CMV-specific dominated the ex vivo response. Accumulated public TCR beta family frequency recognized individuals carrying CMV together with the relevant HLA.

The clonotype was recovered from a human donor in good health (CMV status not recorded). Some clones in this sample may be carry-over from other donors' samples. The J gene is TRBJ2-7, the V gene TRBV11-2, with D perhaps TRBD1 or TRBD2 (5 bases each). The specimen comprised cultured PBMCs, sampled from culture after CMV antigen stimulation. The CDR3 nucleotides are TGTGCCAGCAGCCCCAACTCGGGACCGATTTACGAGCAGTACTTC. This gives the protein CASSPNSGPIYEQYF.